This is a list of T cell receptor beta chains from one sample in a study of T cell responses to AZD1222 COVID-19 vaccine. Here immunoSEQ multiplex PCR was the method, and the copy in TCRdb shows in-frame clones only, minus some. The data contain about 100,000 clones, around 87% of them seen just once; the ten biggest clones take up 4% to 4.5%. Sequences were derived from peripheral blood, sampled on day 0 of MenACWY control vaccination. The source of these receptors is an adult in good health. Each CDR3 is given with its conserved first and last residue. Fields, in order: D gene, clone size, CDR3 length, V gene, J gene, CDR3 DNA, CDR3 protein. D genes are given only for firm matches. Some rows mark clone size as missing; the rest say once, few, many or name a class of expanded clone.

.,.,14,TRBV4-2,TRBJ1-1,TGTGCCAGCAGCCCGGGGGGGGTTTACACTGAAGCTTTCTTT,CASSPGGVYTEAFF
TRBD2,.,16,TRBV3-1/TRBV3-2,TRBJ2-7,TGTGCCAGCAGCCAAGACGGGCGGGAGGGGACCTACGAGCAGTACTTC,CASSQDGREGTYEQYF
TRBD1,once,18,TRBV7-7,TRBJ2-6,TGTGCCAGCAGCTCCGGTCCCGGGACAGGCTCTGGGGCCAACGTCCTGACTTTC,CASSSGPGTGSGANVLTF
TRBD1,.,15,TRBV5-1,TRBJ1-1,TGCGCCAGCAGCTCCGGGACAGTACGTGGAACTGAAGCTTTCTTT,CASSSGTVRGTEAFF
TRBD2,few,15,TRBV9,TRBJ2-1,TGTGCCAGCAGCGAACTAGCGGGAGGGGACAATGAGCAGTTCTTC,CASSELAGGDNEQFF
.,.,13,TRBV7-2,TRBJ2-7,TGTGCCAGCAGCTTAGGTCCTTCTCGGGAGCAGTACTTC,CASSLGPSREQYF
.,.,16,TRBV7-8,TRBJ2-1,TGTGCCAGCAGCTTATATCGACTACGAAGAAACAATGAGCAGTTCTTC,CASSLYRLRRNNEQFF
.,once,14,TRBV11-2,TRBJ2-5,TGTGCCAGCAGCGTCCCGGAAAGCAGGGAGACCCAGTACTTC,CASSVPESRETQYF
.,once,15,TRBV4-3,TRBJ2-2,TGCGCCAGCAGCCAAGATACCTCCCGGACCGGGGAGCTGTTTTTT,CASSQDTSRTGELFF
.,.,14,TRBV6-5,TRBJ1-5,TGTGCCAGCAGCTCCCAATCGGGGCCGGGGCCCCAGCATTTT,CASSSQSGPGPQHF
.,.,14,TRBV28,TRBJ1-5,TGTGCCAGCACCTCCCCAGCGCTAAATCAGCCCCAGCATTTT,CASTSPALNQPQHF
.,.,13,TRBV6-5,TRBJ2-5,TGTGCCAGCCCCTCCTCGTCCAAAGAGACCCAGTACTTC,CASPSSSKETQYF
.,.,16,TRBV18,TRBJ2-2,TGTGCCAGCTCACCAGACGGCGGGGTAAACACCGGGGAGCTGTTTTTT,CASSPDGGVNTGELFF
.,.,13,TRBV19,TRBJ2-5,TGTGCCAGTAGTATCCAGGGGATGAAGACCCAGTACTTC,CASSIQGMKTQYF
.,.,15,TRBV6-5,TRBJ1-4,TGTGCCAGCAGTTATTTCGCACAGGGTAATGAAAAACTGTTTTTT,CASSYFAQGNEKLFF
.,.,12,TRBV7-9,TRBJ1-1,TGTGCCAGCAGCTTTAAGTTCCCTGAAGCTTTCTTT,CASSFKFPEAFF
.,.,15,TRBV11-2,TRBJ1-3,TGTGCCAGCAGCCGGGGACCCGCCTCTGGAAACACCATATATTTT,CASSRGPASGNTIYF
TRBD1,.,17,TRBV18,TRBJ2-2,TGTGCCAGCTCACCTGGGACAGGCCGAGGAAACACCGGGGAGCTGTTTTTT,CASSPGTGRGNTGELFF
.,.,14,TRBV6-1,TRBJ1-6,TGTGCCAGCAGTGAAAGGGGCCAAAATTCACCCCTCCACTTT,CASSERGQNSPLHF
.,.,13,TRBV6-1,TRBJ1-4,TGTGCCAGCAGTGAAGGAAGGAATGAAAAACTGTTTTTT,CASSEGRNEKLFF
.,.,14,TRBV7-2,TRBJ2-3,TGTGCCAGCAGCTTATTCCAGAGCGGAGATACGCAGTATTTT,CASSLFQSGDTQYF
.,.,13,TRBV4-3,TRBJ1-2,TGCGCCAGCAGCCAAGACAGTAACTATGGCTACACCTTC,CASSQDSNYGYTF
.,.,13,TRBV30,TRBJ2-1,TGTGCCTGGAGTACTGCAAACGAAAATGAGCAGTTCTTC,CAWSTANENEQFF
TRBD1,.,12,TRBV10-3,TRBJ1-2,TGTGCCGCCTCCGCCGGGACAGGCGGCTACACCTTC,CAASAGTGGYTF
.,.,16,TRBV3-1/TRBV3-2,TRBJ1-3,TGTGCCAGCAGCTCTATTCCGGGGTCCACTGGAAACACCATATATTTT,CASSSIPGSTGNTIYF
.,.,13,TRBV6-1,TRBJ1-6,TGTGCCAGCAGTGAAAAGGTGAAATCACCCCTCCACTTT,CASSEKVKSPLHF
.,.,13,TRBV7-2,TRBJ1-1,TGTGCCAGCAGCTTAACCTCCGTGACTGAAGCTTTCTTT,CASSLTSVTEAFF
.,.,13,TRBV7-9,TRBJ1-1,TGTGCCAGCAGCCGGGGACCGAACACTGAAGCTTTCTTT,CASSRGPNTEAFF
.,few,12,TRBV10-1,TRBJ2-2,TGCGCCAGCAGTGATTGGAGCGGGGAGCTGTTTTTT,CASSDWSGELFF
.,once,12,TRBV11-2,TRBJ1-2,TGTGCCAGCAGCCAACAGGGCTATGGCTACACCTTC,CASSQQGYGYTF
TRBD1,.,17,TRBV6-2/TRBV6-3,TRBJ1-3,TGTGCCAGCAGTTACTCGATGGGACAGGGGACTGGAAACACCATATATTTT,CASSYSMGQGTGNTIYF
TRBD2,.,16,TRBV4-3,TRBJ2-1,TGCGCCAGCAGCCAAGAATTAGCGGGGGGCCGGAATGAGCAGTTCTTC,CASSQELAGGRNEQFF
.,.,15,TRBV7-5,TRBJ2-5,TGTGCCAGAAGCTTGGGGGGAGGTTTGCAAGAGACCCAGTACTTC,CARSLGGGLQETQYF
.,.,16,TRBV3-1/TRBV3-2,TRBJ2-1,TGTGCCAGCAGCCCTCCAGGGCGGTTGAGACTCAATGAGCAGTTCTTC,CASSPPGRLRLNEQFF
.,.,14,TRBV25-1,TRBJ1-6,TGTGCCAGCAGTGGAACAGGGTCAAGTTCACCCCTCCACTTT,CASSGTGSSSPLHF
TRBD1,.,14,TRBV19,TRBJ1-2,TGTGCCAGTACCCAAGGGGACAGACTCTATGGCTACACCTTC,CASTQGDRLYGYTF
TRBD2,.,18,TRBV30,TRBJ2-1,TGTGCCTGGACCGGAAGAGGGGAACTAGCGGGGGGCATGGGTGAGCAGTTCTTC,CAWTGRGELAGGMGEQFF
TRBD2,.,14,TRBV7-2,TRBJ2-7,TGTGCCAGCAGCTGGACTAGTCTATCCTACGAGCAGTACTTC,CASSWTSLSYEQYF
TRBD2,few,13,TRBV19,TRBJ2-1,TGTGCCAGCGGGACTAGCGGGAACAATGAGCAGTTCTTC,CASGTSGNNEQFF
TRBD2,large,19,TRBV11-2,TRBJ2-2,TGTGCCAGCAGCCCCCCTACTAGCGGGGGGGCCCGGGACACCGGGGAGCTGTTTTTT,CASSPPTSGGARDTGELFF
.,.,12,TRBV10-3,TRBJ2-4,TGTGCCATCAGTGAGGGCAGAAACATTCAGTACTTC,CAISEGRNIQYF
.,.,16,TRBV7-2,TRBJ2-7,TGTGCCAGCAGCATCGGGACACATAAGACACTACTCGAGCAGTACTTC,CASSIGTHKTLLEQYF
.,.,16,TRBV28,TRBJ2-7,TGTGCCAGCAGCCTCACCCCAGGGGCCGTTACCTACGAGCAGTACTTC,CASSLTPGAVTYEQYF
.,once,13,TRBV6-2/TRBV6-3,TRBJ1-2,TGTGCCAGCAGCCCCGGGGGACGCTATGGCTACACCTTC,CASSPGGRYGYTF
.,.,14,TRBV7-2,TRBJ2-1,TGTGCCAGCAGCCCGAGAGTCGGGGGATATGAGCAGTTCTTC,CASSPRVGGYEQFF
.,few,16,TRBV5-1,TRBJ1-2,TGCGCCAGCAGCTTGGCCTGGAGACTGACACTGTATGGCTACACCTTC,CASSLAWRLTLYGYTF
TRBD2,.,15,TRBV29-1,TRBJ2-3,TGCAGCGTTGATTCGGGCAGCCGGAGCGGGAGTCTTAGAGTATTT,CSVDSGSRSGSLRVF
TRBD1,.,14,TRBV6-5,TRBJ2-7,TGTGCCAGCAGTTACCGCCGGGACAGCTACGAGCAGTACTTC,CASSYRRDSYEQYF
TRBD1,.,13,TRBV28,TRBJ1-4,TGTGCCAGCAGAGGGGGCGGGGGCGAAAAACTGTTTTTT,CASRGGGGEKLFF
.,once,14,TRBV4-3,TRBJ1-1,TGCGCCAGCAGCCAAGGGGAGCAGAACACTGAAGCTTTCTTT,CASSQGEQNTEAFF
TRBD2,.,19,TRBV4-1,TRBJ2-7,TGCGCCAGCAGCCAAGCGCGCAGCGGGATTGGTTCGCGTATAGACGAGCAGTACTTC,CASSQARSGIGSRIDEQYF
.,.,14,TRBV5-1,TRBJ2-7,TGCGCCAGCAGCCCGACAGCCACTTCCTACGAGCAGTACTTC,CASSPTATSYEQYF
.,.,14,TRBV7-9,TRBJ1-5,TGTGCCAGCACCAAAGGGGCCGGGAATCAGCCCCAGCATTTT,CASTKGAGNQPQHF